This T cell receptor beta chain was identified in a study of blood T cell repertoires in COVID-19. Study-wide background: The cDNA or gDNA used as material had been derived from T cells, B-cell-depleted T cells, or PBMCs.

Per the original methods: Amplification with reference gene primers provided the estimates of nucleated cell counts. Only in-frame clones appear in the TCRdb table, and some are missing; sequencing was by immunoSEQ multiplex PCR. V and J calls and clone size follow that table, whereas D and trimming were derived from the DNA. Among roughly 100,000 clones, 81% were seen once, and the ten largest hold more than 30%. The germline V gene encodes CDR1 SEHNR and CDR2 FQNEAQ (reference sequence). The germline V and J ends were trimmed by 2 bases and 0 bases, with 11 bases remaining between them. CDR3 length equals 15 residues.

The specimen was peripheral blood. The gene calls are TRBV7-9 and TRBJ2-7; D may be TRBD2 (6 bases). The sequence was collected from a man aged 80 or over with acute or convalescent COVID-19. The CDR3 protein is CASSLNLGLSYEQYF. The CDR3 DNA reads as TGTGCCAGCAGCTTAAATCTGGGACTCTCCTACGAGCAGTACTTC.